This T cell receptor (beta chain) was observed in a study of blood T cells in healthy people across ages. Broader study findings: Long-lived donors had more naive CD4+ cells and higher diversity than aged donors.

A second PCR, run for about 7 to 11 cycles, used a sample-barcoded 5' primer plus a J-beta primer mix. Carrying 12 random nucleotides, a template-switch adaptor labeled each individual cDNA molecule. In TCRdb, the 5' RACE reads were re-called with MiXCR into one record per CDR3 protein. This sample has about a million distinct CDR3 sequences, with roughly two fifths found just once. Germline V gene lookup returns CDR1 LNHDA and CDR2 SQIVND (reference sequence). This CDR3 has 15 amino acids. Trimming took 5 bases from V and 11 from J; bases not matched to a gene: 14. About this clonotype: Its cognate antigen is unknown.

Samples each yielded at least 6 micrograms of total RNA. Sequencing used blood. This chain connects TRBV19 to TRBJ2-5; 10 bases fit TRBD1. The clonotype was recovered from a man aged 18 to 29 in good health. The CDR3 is CASSPRGQGRNEQYF. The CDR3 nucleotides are TGTGCCAGTAGTCCGAGGGGACAGGGGCGCAATGAGCAGTACTTC.